Listed here are 26 T cell receptor beta chains from one sample, sequenced in a study of control samples from healthy donors and cancer patients. Measured with immunoSEQ multiplex PCR; TCRdb has only the in-frame clones, and not every one. The sample shows just under 75,000 clones, less than 90% of them seen only once. The sequenced sample was blood. These TCRs come from a woman between 50 and 59 years old in good health.

V is TRBV7-9 and J is TRBJ2-7; 9 nucleotides match TRBD2. Looked up from germline, CDR1 is SEHNR and CDR2 is FQNEAQ (reference sequence). Germline trimming cut 1 base from V and 5 bases from J; bases unmatched to any gene: 12. The CDR3 loop spans 17 amino acids. As DNA, the CDR3 is TGTGCCAGCAGCTTAGTCGGCGGGGTAGCGGGAGACGACGAGCAGTACTTC. Protein product: CASSLVGGVAGDDEQYF.

The genes are TRBV3-1 (or the pseudogene TRBV3-2) and TRBJ1-6; 10 positions agree with TRBD1. Germline loops: CDR1 LGHDT, CDR2 YNNKEL (reference sequence). This CDR3 comprises 15 residues. Germline trimming cut 7 bases from V and 4 bases from J; bases unmatched to any gene: 4. The CDR3 sequence: CASTGGQGYNSPLHF. In DNA form, the CDR3 reads TGTGCCAGCACGGGGGGACAGGGGTATAATTCACCCCTCCACTTT.

V and J are TRBV4-1 and TRBJ1-1, with a possible D match to TRBD1 (5 bases). The V end was cut by 1 base, the J end by 0 bases, with 9 bases between. The CDR3 has 15 residues. Germline CDR1 is MGHRA and CDR2 is YSYEKL. As DNA, the CDR3 is TGCGCCAGCAGCCAAGGCTGGGGGGTGAACACTGAAGCTTTCTTT. Translation gives CASSQGWGVNTEAFF.

The chain joins TRBV19 to TRBJ2-6; D remains unclear. The CDR3 covers 15 residues. Germline V gene sequence: CDR1 LNHDA, CDR2 SQIVND (reference sequence). The V end lost 5 bases, the J end lost 0 bases, and 8 bases lay between the germline ends. DNA for the CDR3: TGTGCCAGTAGTTTACCTAGCTCTGGGGCCAACGTCCTGACTTTC. Protein product: CASSLPSSGANVLTF.

This chain connects TRBV30 to TRBJ1-5; the D is unclear. The CDR3 sequence is 15 residues long. Germline lookup yields CDR1 GTSNPN and CDR2 SVGIG (reference sequence). The V gene lost 2 bases and the J gene lost 4 bases, with 15 bases spanning the gap. The CDR3 sequence: CAWSPRGWGNQPQHF. In nucleotides, the CDR3 is TGTGCCTGGAGTCCCCGGGGATGGGGAAATCAGCCCCAGCATTTT.

The chain combines TRBV7-2 with TRBJ2-3; D gene ambiguous. The CDR3 is 13 amino acids. Germline CDR1 and CDR2: SGHTA and FQGNSA. Trimming cost V 2 bases and J 4 bases, with 7 bases left between them. CDR3 coding DNA: TGTGCCAGCAGCTTAATTGGGGCAGATACGCAGTATTTT. This encodes CASSLIGADTQYF.

This clone showed up just once. The chain carries TRBV29-1 and TRBJ1-4, with D possibly being TRBD1 (6 bases). The CDR3 contains 15 residues. Germline values: CDR1 SQVTM, CDR2 ANQGSEA. Trimming took 0 bases from V and 8 from J, leaving 16 bases between them. The DNA for the CDR3 is TGCAGCGTTGAAGATTTGAGGGGGGCCGGGGAAAAACTGTTTTTT. This sequence encodes CSVEDLRGAGEKLFF.

V is TRBV27 and J is TRBJ2-3; tentatively, D is TRBD2 (5 bases). Trimming removed 8 bases at V and 2 bases at J, with 17 bases between. Germline assignment: CDR1 MNHEY and CDR2 SMNVEV (reference sequence). This CDR3 region has 15 residues. The CDR3: CASGGLRVSTDTQYF. In DNA form, the CDR3 reads TGTGCCAGCGGAGGCCTTAGGGTTTCCACAGATACGCAGTATTTT.

V and J are TRBV18 and TRBJ1-2; TRBD1 is a possible D gene (5 bases). Germline-derived CDR1 and CDR2 are KGHSH and LQKENI. Trimming cost V 6 bases and J 0 bases, with 11 bases left between them. There are 14 residues in the CDR3. The CDR3 protein is CASSPGAANYGYTF. The CDR3 DNA is TGTGCCAGCTCCCCCGGGGCAGCTAACTATGGCTACACCTTC.

V is TRBV28 and J is TRBJ2-3; TRBD2 agrees at 8 bases. There are 18 residues in the CDR3. The V gene end was trimmed by 7 bases and the J gene end by 1 base; junction bases not matched to a gene: 16. Per germline, CDR1 MDHEN and CDR2 SYDVKM. The CDR3 region is CASKRLSGMGTGTDTQYF. The DNA of the CDR3 is TGTGCCAGCAAAAGGCTTAGCGGGATGGGTACCGGCACAGATACGCAGTATTTT.

This clone was detected only once. The chain uses TRBV7-3 and TRBJ2-4; TRBD2 aligns across 15 bases. Germline V lookup: CDR1 SGHTA, CDR2 FQGTGA. V lost 4 bases and J lost 1; bases outside the gene matches: 11. The CDR3 has 20 residues. CDR3 in DNA: TGTGCCAGCAGCTGGAACATCTCGGGACTAGCGGGAGGTGCCAAAAACATTCAGTACTTC. It is translated as CASSWNISGLAGGAKNIQYF.

The chain combines TRBV10-2 with TRBJ2-1; 15 bases agree with TRBD2. V shed 8 bases and J 4 bases; nucleotides not matched to a gene: 12. The CDR3 length is 18 residues. Germline CDR1 is WSHSY and CDR2 is SAAADI. CDR3 sequence reads: CASRQLRTSGRAYNEQFF. For the CDR3, the DNA is TGCGCCAGCCGTCAACTTCGGACTAGCGGGAGGGCGTACAATGAGCAGTTCTTC.

The chain uses TRBV9 and TRBJ2-7, with D possibly TRBD2 on 7 matching bases. This CDR3 has 16 residues. Germline V gene sequence: CDR1 SGDLS, CDR2 YYNGEE. The germline V and J ends were trimmed by 3 bases and 5 bases, with 21 bases remaining between them. The CDR3 reads CASSEGEGQGFHEQYF. CDR3 nucleotide sequence: TGTGCCAGCAGCGAGGGGGAGGGCCAGGGGTTCCACGAGCAGTACTTC.

This chain links TRBV5-1 with TRBJ2-1; TRBD2 aligns across 11 bases. Trimming removed 0 bases from V and 9 bases from J; junction bases left unmatched: 5. CDR3 length: 15 residues. In germline, CDR1 is SGHRS, CDR2 YFSETQ. CDR3: CASSLGLAGGTEQFF. The CDR3 DNA follows: TGCGCCAGCAGCTTGGGTCTAGCGGGAGGCACTGAGCAGTTCTTC.

Only one count was recorded for this clone. The V call is TRBV9, the J call TRBJ2-4; the D is unclear. Germline CDR1 reads SGDLS; CDR2 reads YYNGEE. The CDR3 spans 15 residues. Trimming cost V 4 bases and J 1 base, with 12 bases left between them. The CDR3: CASSLPRPAKNIQYF. The CDR3 DNA follows: TGTGCCAGCAGCCTACCCCGGCCGGCCAAAAACATTCAGTACTTC.

The chain links TRBV6-5 to TRBJ2-1; 11 bases align to TRBD2. V lost 5 bases to trimming and J lost 9 bases; unmatched junction nucleotides: 3. This CDR3 has 13 residues. Per the germline V gene, CDR1 is MNHEY and CDR2 is SVGAGI. The CDR3 sequence: CASSRLAGPEQFF. The CDR3 nucleotides are TGTGCCAGCAGTCGACTAGCGGGGCCTGAGCAGTTCTTC.

J is TRBJ2-2 and V is TRBV27; 12 nucleotides line up with TRBD2. CDR3 length: 15 residues. Germline CDR1 and CDR2: MNHEY and SMNVEV (reference sequence). The V gene end was trimmed by 6 bases and the J gene end by 6 bases; junction bases not matched to a gene: 5. The CDR3: CASSRLAGVSGELFF. CDR3 DNA sequence: TGTGCCAGCAGCCGACTAGCGGGAGTGTCCGGGGAGCTGTTTTTT.

The chain employs TRBV6-6 and TRBJ2-1; D uncertain. CDR1 and CDR2 (germline): MNHNY, SVGAGI (reference sequence). The CDR3 is made up of 11 amino acids. The germline V and J ends were trimmed by 5 bases and 13 bases, with 12 bases remaining between them. DNA for the CDR3: TGTGCCAGCAGTCCGTACTTAGGTCAGTTCTTC. It translates to CASSPYLGQFF.

The chain couples TRBV5-1 to TRBJ2-1; 9 bases map to TRBD2. Trimming at V came to 1 base and at J to 6 bases, leaving 2 bases not matched to a gene. CDR1 is SGHRS and CDR2 is YFSETQ in the germline V gene. The CDR3 sequence is 14 residues long. The CDR3 sequence: CASSLTSGPNEQFF. The CDR3 DNA is TGCGCCAGCAGCTTGACTAGCGGGCCCAATGAGCAGTTCTTC.

The CDR3 DNA is TGTGCCACCTCCTACGGGTGGCCTTACAATGAGCAGTTCTTC. It specifies CATSYGWPYNEQFF. The chain is built from TRBV19 and TRBJ2-1; unclear D gene. CDR3 length: 14 residues. Germline loops: CDR1 LNHDA, CDR2 SQIVND (reference sequence). The germline V and J ends were trimmed by 10 bases and 4 bases, with 17 bases remaining between them. The full variable domain, its missing parts supplied by reference TRBV19 and TRBJ2-1, is DGGITQSPKYLFRKEGQNVTLSCEQNLNHDAMYWYRQDPGQGLRLIYYSQIVNDFQKGDIAEGYSVSREKKESFPLTVTSAQKNPTAFYLCATSYGWPYNEQFFGPGTRLTVL.

The chain has TRBV9 and TRBJ2-3, with D perhaps assigned TRBD1 or TRBD2 (5 bases each). Germline V gene data show CDR1 as SGDLS and CDR2 as YYNGEE. The CDR3 covers 14 residues. V was shortened by 3 bases and J by 3 bases, with 11 bases between the two germline ends. The CDR3 DNA follows: TGTGCCAGCAGCGGGGGGAGCGGAACAGATACGCAGTATTTT. This gives the protein CASSGGSGTDTQYF.

The chain has TRBV5-6 and TRBJ2-2; maybe TRBD1 (6 bases). The CDR3 has 16 residues. Trimming pared 0 bases from V and 4 bases from J, leaving 13 bases between. CDR1 and CDR2 from the germline V gene are SGHDT and YYEEEE. DNA for the CDR3: TGTGCCAGCAGCTTGGGACAGGCTATTGCCACCGGGGAGCTGTTTTTT. This translates into CASSLGQAIATGELFF.

This clone showed up just a few times. This chain links TRBV18 with TRBJ2-1, with 7 nucleotides matching TRBD2. Germline V gene lookup returns CDR1 KGHSH and CDR2 LQKENI. The CDR3 contains 11 residues. V shed 6 bases and J 8 bases; nucleotides not matched to a gene: 1. The CDR3 loop is CASSLADEQFF. The CDR3 nucleotides are TGTGCCAGCTCCCTAGCGGATGAGCAGTTCTTC.

The chain is built from TRBV9 and TRBJ1-1, with D uncertain. The CDR3 spans 14 residues. Germline V gene sequence: CDR1 SGDLS, CDR2 YYNGEE. V lost 4 bases to trimming and J lost 2 bases, with 12 bases between them. The DNA for the CDR3 is TGTGCCAGCAGCAAACACATTTCCAACACTGAAGCTTTCTTT. It specifies CASSKHISNTEAFF. Full variable domain (missing parts from reference TRBV9 and TRBJ1-1): DSGVTQTPKHLITATGQRVTLRCSPRSGDLSVYWYQQSLDQGLQFLIQYYNGEERAKGNILERFSAQQFPDLHSELNLSSLELGDSALYFCASSKHISNTEAFFGQGTRLTVV.

The chain recombines TRBV19 with TRBJ2-1; weak D call: TRBD1 (5 bases). Germline V gives CDR1 LNHDA, CDR2 SQIVND (reference sequence). The ends were cut back, 1 base at V and 3 bases at J, with 10 bases in the middle. The CDR3 is 15 residues long. The DNA of the CDR3 is TGTGCCAGTAGTATAGGGGGCCATAACTACAATGAGCAGTTCTTC. Residues: CASSIGGHNYNEQFF. Looking up the rest from reference TRBV19 and TRBJ2-1 gives the full variable domain: DGGITQSPKYLFRKEGQNVTLSCEQNLNHDAMYWYRQDPGQGLRLIYYSQIVNDFQKGDIAEGYSVSREKKESFPLTVTSAQKNPTAFYLCASSIGGHNYNEQFFGPGTRLTVL.

The gene calls are TRBV27 and TRBJ1-2; 7 bases map to TRBD1. This CDR3 has 14 residues. Germline CDR1 MNHEY, CDR2 SMNVEV (reference sequence). V shed 7 bases and J 7 bases; nucleotides not matched to a gene: 12. Here the CDR3 reads CASTLRQGGFGYTF. Here the CDR3 DNA reads TGTGCCAGCACCCTTAGACAGGGAGGTTTTGGCTACACCTTC.